The TCR beta chain described here comes from a study of T cell changes during pregnancy in multiple sclerosis. With V trimmed by 0 bases and J by 0 bases, 1 base remained unmatched. The CDR3 extends over 15 amino acids. Germline CDR1 is MNHNS and CDR2 is SASEGT. This clone occurred once. Measured with immunoSEQ multiplex PCR; TCRdb has only the in-frame clones, and not every one. The sample includes 55,000 to 85,000 clones, less than 95% of them seen just once. The sample was peripheral blood, taken in the third trimester of pregnancy. This TCR came from a female donor with multiple sclerosis, enrolled in a pregnancy study. V gene TRBV6-1 combines with J gene TRBJ1-2; 7 nucleotides agree with TRBD1. The CDR3 sequence: CASSEAGTANYGYTF. The CDR3 DNA reads TGTGCCAGCAGTGAAGCCGGGACAGCTAACTATGGCTACACCTTC.